This note documents a single T cell receptor beta chain sequence. In the authors' methods: Reference gene primer amplification yielded estimated nucleated cell counts. The repertoire was sequenced with immunoSEQ multiplex PCR; TCRdb's copy has only in-frame clones and lacks some. Clone size and the V and J calls come from that table; the DNA yielded D and trimming. The table lists about 360,000 clones, roughly 90% of them singletons. This sample stems from a study of blood T cell repertoires in COVID-19. On the study more broadly: Sites across the United States, Italy and Spain contributed samples from acute and convalescent COVID-19. The analysed material was cDNA or gDNA that came from T cells, B-cell-depleted T cells, or PBMCs.

There are 16 residues in the CDR3. The J segment lost 4 bases and the V segment lost 4 bases, leaving 6 bases of the junction unmatched. Germline V gene lookup returns CDR1 MGHRA and CDR2 YSYEKL. V and J are TRBV4-1 and TRBJ2-6; 8 nucleotides line up with TRBD1. This receptor was obtained from a woman in her thirties or forties with acute COVID-19. The sample was PBMCs or T cells enriched from blood (not recorded which). As DNA, the CDR3 is TGCGCCAGCAGCCCTGGACAGGGACCGGGGGCCAACGTCCTGACTTTC. Encoded protein: CASSPGQGPGANVLTF.